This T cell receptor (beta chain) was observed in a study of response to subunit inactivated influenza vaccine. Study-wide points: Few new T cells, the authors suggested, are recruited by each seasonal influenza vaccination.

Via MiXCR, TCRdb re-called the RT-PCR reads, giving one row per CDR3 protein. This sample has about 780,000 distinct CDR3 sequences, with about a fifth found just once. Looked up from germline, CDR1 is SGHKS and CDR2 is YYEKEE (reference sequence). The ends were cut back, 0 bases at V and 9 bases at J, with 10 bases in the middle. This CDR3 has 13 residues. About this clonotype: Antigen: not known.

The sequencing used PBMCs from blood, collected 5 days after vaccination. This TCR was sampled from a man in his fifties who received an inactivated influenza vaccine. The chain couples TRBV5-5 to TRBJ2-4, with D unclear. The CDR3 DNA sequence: TGTGCCAGCAGCTTGGCAAGTTTGAGCATTCAGTACTTC. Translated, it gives CASSLASLSIQYF.